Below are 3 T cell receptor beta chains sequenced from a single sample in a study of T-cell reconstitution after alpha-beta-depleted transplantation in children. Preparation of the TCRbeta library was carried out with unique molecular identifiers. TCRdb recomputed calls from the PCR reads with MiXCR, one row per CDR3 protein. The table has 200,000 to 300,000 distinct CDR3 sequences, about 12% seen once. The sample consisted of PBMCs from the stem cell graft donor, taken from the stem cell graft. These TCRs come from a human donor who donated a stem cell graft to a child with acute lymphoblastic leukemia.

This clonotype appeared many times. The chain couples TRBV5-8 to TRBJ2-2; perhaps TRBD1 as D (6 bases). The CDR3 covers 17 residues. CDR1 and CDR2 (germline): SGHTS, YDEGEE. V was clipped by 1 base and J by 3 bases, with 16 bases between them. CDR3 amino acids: CASSLTPIGQYTGELFF. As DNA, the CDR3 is TGTGCCAGCAGCTTGACCCCAATAGGACAGTACACCGGGGAGCTGTTTTTT.

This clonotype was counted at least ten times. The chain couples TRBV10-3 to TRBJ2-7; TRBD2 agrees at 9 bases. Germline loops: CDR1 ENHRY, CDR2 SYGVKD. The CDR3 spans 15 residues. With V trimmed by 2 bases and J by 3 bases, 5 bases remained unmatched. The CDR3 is CAISEPSGGIYEQYF. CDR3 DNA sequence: TGTGCCATCAGTGAGCCCAGCGGGGGGATCTACGAGCAGTACTTC.

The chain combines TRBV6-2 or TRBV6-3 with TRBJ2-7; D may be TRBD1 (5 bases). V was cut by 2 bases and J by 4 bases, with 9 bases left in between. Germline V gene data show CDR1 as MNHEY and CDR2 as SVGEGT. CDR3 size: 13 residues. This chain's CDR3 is CASSYGAAYEQYF. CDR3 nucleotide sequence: TGTGCCAGCAGTTACGGGGCAGCTTACGAGCAGTACTTC.